Sequencing of this T cell receptor beta chain was carried out in a study of blood T cell repertoires in COVID-19. Study overall: Samples came from the United States, Italy and Spain, spanning acute and convalescent COVID-19. Sample material is recorded as cDNA or gDNA derived from T cells, B-cell-depleted T cells, or PBMCs.

V shed 3 bases and J 3 bases; nucleotides not matched to a gene: 5. There are 14 residues in the CDR3. Germline V gene sequence: CDR1 SGHRS, CDR2 YFSETQ. As handled by the study authors: Amplification of reference gene primers was used by the study to estimate nucleated cell counts. Only in-frame clones appear in the TCRdb table, and some are missing; sequencing was by immunoSEQ multiplex PCR. V, J and clone size were drawn from that table, and D and trimming were deduced from the DNA. Of approximately 120,000 clones listed, 79% are singletons. The V call is TRBV5-1, the J call TRBJ2-7; TRBD2 matches at 8 bases. The TCR sequence derives from a man aged 40-49 years with active or convalescent COVID-19. Sequencing was performed on peripheral blood. This CDR3 is CASSSASGGYEQYF. The CDR3 nucleotides are TGCGCCAGCAGCTCGGCAAGCGGGGGCTACGAGCAGTACTTC.